The 8 T cell receptor beta chains reported below all come from one sample, sequenced in a study of blood T cells in healthy people across ages (dated by TCRdb to between 2015 and 2017). Library preparation was by 5' RACE. These reads were obtained on an Illumina HiSeq 2500. A second 7 to 11 cycle PCR used a sample-barcoded 5' primer and a J-beta primer mix. TCRdb passed the public sequencing reads through fastp at Q25 and MiXCR, retaining productive beta sequences. Rows are unified per CDR3 protein, each entry keeping the most common DNA and genes. The sample table records hundreds of thousands of distinct CDR3 sequences; 45% to 70% of these occur just once. Around a quarter of the sample is taken by the ten largest. The sequencing input was blood. These receptors were obtained from a man in his forties or fifties in good health.

This clonotype has a handful of counts. The CDR3 bases are TGCAGTGCTAGAGCCGAGATCGGGACAGGAGGCTACGAGCAGTACTTC. Translating it yields CSARAEIGTGGYEQYF. The V and J genes are TRBV20-1 and TRBJ2-7, with 8 positions matching TRBD1. The CDR3 has 16 amino acids. Germline lookup yields CDR1 DFQATT and CDR2 SNEGSKA (reference sequence). V lost 1 base and J lost 3; bases outside the gene matches: 11.

V gene TRBV27 combines with J gene TRBJ2-4; a possible D gene is TRBD2 (6 bases). V lost 4 bases and J 1 base, leaving 17 bases between the germline ends. Germline CDR1 MNHEY, CDR2 SMNVEV (reference sequence). The CDR3 extends over 17 amino acids. CDR3: CASSSRTGRGAKNIQYF. Written as DNA, the CDR3 is TGTGCCAGCAGTTCTCGGACGGGCCGGGGGGCCAAAAACATTCAGTACTTC.

The chain couples TRBV3-1 to TRBJ2-2; the D gene is possibly TRBD1 (5 bases). CDR1 is LGHDT, CDR2 YNNKEL, per germline (reference sequence). V lost 1 base and J 7 bases, leaving 7 bases between the germline ends. The CDR3 has 13 residues. The CDR3 region is CASSQGQNGELFF. CDR3 nucleotide sequence: TGTGCCAGCAGCCAAGGACAGAACGGGGAGCTGTTTTTT.

The chain links TRBV4-3 to TRBJ2-1, with 12 bases identical to TRBD2. In germline, CDR1 is LGHNA, CDR2 YSLEER. V was pared by 8 bases and J by 2 bases, with 10 bases of the junction left unmatched. The CDR3 extends over 17 amino acids. The CDR3 DNA reads TGCGCCAGCTCCAGAAGGCTAGCGGGAGGGACCTACAATGAGCAGTTCTTC. Translation: CASSRRLAGGTYNEQFF.

In its sample, this clonotype was seen once. The CDR3 region has the DNA TGCAGTGCTAGCCAGGGGGCTTCTTCTGGGGCCAACGTCCTGACTTTC. Its translation: CSASQGASSGANVLTF. V usage is TRBV20-1 and J usage is TRBJ2-6; 8 bases are shared with TRBD1. Germline V gene data show CDR1 as DFQATT and CDR2 as SNEGSKA (reference sequence). With 3 bases clipped from V and 1 base from J, the junction kept 5 bases outside the gene matches. There are 16 residues in the CDR3.

Only a few counts were recorded for this clonotype. This chain connects TRBV20-1 to TRBJ2-7, with 13 bases aligning to TRBD2. The V gene end was trimmed by 6 bases and the J gene end by 3 bases; junction bases not matched to a gene: 8. Germline values: CDR1 DFQATT, CDR2 SNEGSKA (reference sequence). The CDR3 has 15 residues. In DNA form, the CDR3 reads TGCAGTGCCATACTAGGGACTAGCGGGGTCTACGAGCAGTACTTC. It specifies CSAILGTSGVYEQYF.

This sequence joins TRBV2 and TRBJ2-4; 11 bases agree with TRBD2. The J call may not be correct, given that the DNA end is closer to TRBJ2-7. Per the germline V gene, CDR1 is SNHLY and CDR2 is FYNNEI. The CDR3 has 18 amino acids. The CDR3: CASSKRWLAGGIDYEQYF. The CDR3, as DNA: TGTGCCAGCAGTAAACGGTGGCTAGCGGGAGGAATAGACTACGAGCAGTACTTC.

This clonotype was counted between two and nine times. This chain uses TRBV6-5 with TRBJ2-3; TRBD2 might be the D (6 bases). Germline V gene sequence: CDR1 MNHEY, CDR2 SVGAGI. V lost 2 bases and J lost 0, with 6 bases in between. This CDR3 is built from 14 residues. The CDR3 is CASSYAGSTDTQYF. DNA of the CDR3: TGTGCCAGCAGTTACGCGGGGAGCACAGATACGCAGTATTTT.